This is a list of T cell receptor beta chains from one sample in a study of yellow fever vaccine responses in identical twins. TCRdb processed the RT-PCR reads anew with MiXCR; each CDR3 protein has one entry. The repertoire includes fewer than 5,000 distinct CDR3 sequences, roughly 85% of them detected once, and 2.5% to 3.5% sits in the top ten. The starting material was T cells from blood (PBMCs), unsorted or a sorted subset (not recorded which), obtained before or after yellow fever vaccination (not recorded which). Source of these receptors: a woman younger than 35 who received the yellow fever vaccine. Each CDR3 is given with its conserved first and last residue. The order of the fields is CDR3 protein, V gene.

CDR3 protein: CSARSISLATQYF; V gene: TRBV29-1
CDR3 protein: CSVEDWGSSNEQFF; V gene: TRBV29-1
CDR3 protein: CASSGSVETQYF; V gene: TRBV12-3/TRBV12-4
CDR3 protein: CASSSGLYEQYF; V gene: TRBV5-4
CDR3 protein: CASSPTGLGYGYTF; V gene: TRBV19
CDR3 protein: CASSEARLVESYNEQFF; V gene: TRBV2
CDR3 protein: CSVDGLAGVGETQYF; V gene: TRBV29-1
CDR3 protein: CASSPNLSYNEQFF; V gene: TRBV18
CDR3 protein: CASSFPLAGANNEQFF; V gene: TRBV11-2
CDR3 protein: CASSLDPVNGANVLTF; V gene: TRBV5-1
CDR3 protein: CASSQAFSGGSSYEQYF; V gene: TRBV14
CDR3 protein: CASSSLMLAYEQYF; V gene: TRBV11-3
CDR3 protein: CASSPLQDPAGEQYF; V gene: TRBV4-1
CDR3 protein: CSVVIVGLAGGNEQYF; V gene: TRBV29-1
CDR3 protein: CASSSTGGRSYEQYF; V gene: TRBV5-5
CDR3 protein: CARRQQGTNQPQHF; V gene: TRBV12-3/TRBV12-4
CDR3 protein: CASSSTTGLLGTDTQYF; V gene: TRBV11-1
CDR3 protein: CASSLNSGGATGELFF; V gene: TRBV7-7
CDR3 protein: CSVQQGPYEQYF; V gene: TRBV29-1
CDR3 protein: CASSFVTGGVSETQYF; V gene: TRBV12-3/TRBV12-4
CDR3 protein: CSARDLAGDLNEQFF; V gene: TRBV20-1
CDR3 protein: CASSPRRVTEADNEQFF; V gene: TRBV11-1
CDR3 protein: CASSKQGASNQPQHF; V gene: TRBV21-1
CDR3 protein: CSARGTLENEQFF; V gene: TRBV20-1
CDR3 protein: CASSFTDTQYF; V gene: TRBV2
CDR3 protein: CASSLETGTSFTDTQYF; V gene: TRBV14
CDR3 protein: CSADLGLAGYEQYF; V gene: TRBV20-1
CDR3 protein: CASSEGLAGDEQYF; V gene: TRBV10-1
CDR3 protein: CATHDAMSYNEQFF; V gene: TRBV15
CDR3 protein: CASSGGSGAKNIQYF; V gene: TRBV11-1
CDR3 protein: CSARRPETQYF; V gene: TRBV20-1
CDR3 protein: CASSLSTGGISNQPQHF; V gene: TRBV28
CDR3 protein: CSVGFTVYNEQFF; V gene: TRBV29-1
CDR3 protein: CATSRNTRGGLAFF; V gene: TRBV15
CDR3 protein: CASSPEPYGYTF; V gene: TRBV18